This T cell receptor (beta chain) is from a study of OX40 agonist ivuxolimab in advanced cancers. Whole-study context: Patients were dosed intravenously with ivuxolimab at 0.01 to 10 mg/kg every 2 weeks. Of the patients, three showed partial responses, one with hepatocellular carcinoma and two with cutaneous melanoma.

Generated by immunoSEQ multiplex PCR, the TCRdb table keeps only in-frame clones and is missing some. The top ten hold less than 4% of the sample, which has about 61,000 clones, around 83% seen once. Germline CDR1 is SNHLY and CDR2 is FYNNEI. This CDR3 contains 16 residues. V dropped 11 bases and J dropped 1 base, with 23 bases sitting between them. On this clone itself: Its specificity is not known.

Study-wide findings and caveats: There were, on average, more expanded clones in CD8+ T cells than in CD4+.

On cycle 4 day 1 and cycle 7 day 1, as well as at baseline, blood was sampled. The sequences come from CD4+ or CD8+ T cells sorted from blood, collected in a trial of the OX40 agonist ivuxolimab. The sequence came from an adult with an advanced solid tumor such as melanoma, head and neck, liver or kidney cancer. V usage is TRBV2 and J usage is TRBJ1-2, with a tentative D call TRBD1 (5 bases). CDR3 region: CAWNPGPQRFNYGYTF. DNA for the CDR3: TGTGCCTGGAACCCGGGACCCCAAAGGTTTAACTATGGCTACACCTTC. Full variable domain (remainder filled in from reference TRBV2 and TRBJ1-2): EPEVTQTPSHQVTQMGQEVILRCVPISNHLYFYWYRQILGQKVEFLVSFYNNEISEKSEIFDDQFSVERPDGSNFTLKIRSTKLEDSAMYFCAWNPGPQRFNYGYTFGSGTRLTVV.